These 23 T cell receptor beta chains came from one sample sequenced in a study of tumor and adjacent non-tumor tissue in lung cancer. The library came from three nested PCR rounds adapted from ARM-PCR protocols. Using its own MiXCR run on the multiplex PCR reads, TCRdb lists one record per CDR3 protein. The sample includes about 68,000 distinct CDR3 sequences, 50% to 60% of them seen just once. No cell sorting was done before RNA was extracted from the tissue. Sequencing was carried out using lung tumor tissue. The source of these receptors is a man aged 45 to 65 with non-small cell lung cancer.

This clonotype was recorded at least ten times. The rearrangement links TRBV29-1 to TRBJ1-2, with 7 bases aligning to TRBD1. This CDR3 region has 16 residues. From germline, CDR1 is SQVTM and CDR2 ANQGSEA. Unmatched junction bases numbered 8, after V lost 0 bases and J lost 1 base. CDR3 coding DNA: TGCAGCGTTGAAGAGGCCTACAGGGGCCATAACTATGGCTACACCTTC. This encodes CSVEEAYRGHNYGYTF.

This clonotype appeared a few times. A read error may be the cause here, since a much bigger clone is one base away. The chain links TRBV12-3 or TRBV12-4 to TRBJ2-7; D perhaps matches TRBD2 (6 bases). V was pared by 3 bases and J by 3 bases, with 9 bases between. The CDR3 totals 13 residues. The CDR3 DNA reads as TGTGCCAGCAGTTTCAGGGAGGTCTACGAGCAGTACTTC. It specifies CASSFREVYEQYF.

Details on this clonotype: At one end, the junction sequence differs from germline, possibly due to a read error. This chain links TRBV11-2 with TRBJ2-3; D is tentatively TRBD1 or TRBD2 (5 bases each). The CDR3 covers 15 residues. Germline CDR1 is SGHAT and CDR2 is FQNNGV. The CDR3 nucleotides read TGTGCCAGTAGCTTAGTGGTGGGGCGGGCAGATACGCAGTATTTT. The encoded protein is CASSLVVGRADTQYF.

This clonotype was recorded at least ten times. V and J are TRBV12-3 or TRBV12-4 and TRBJ2-3; tentatively, D is TRBD1 (6 bases). With 3 bases removed from V and 0 bases from J, the gap between germline ends came to 10 bases. The CDR3 extends over 15 amino acids. The CDR3 nucleotides read TGTGCCAGCAGTTTCCCCGGGACAAGCACAGATACGCAGTATTTT. As protein: CASSFPGTSTDTQYF.

With respect to this clonotype: An end of the junction does not agree with germline; a read error may underlie this. The chain combines TRBV28 with TRBJ2-1; D ambiguous. The germline V gene has CDR1 MDHEN and CDR2 SYDVKM. The CDR3 is 13 residues long. The CDR3 is CVSSLFIYNEQFF. The DNA of the CDR3 is TGTGTCAGCAGTTTATTTATCTACAATGAGCAGTTCTTC.

This clonotype came up many times. The CDR3 region is CASSYSGAAPIYGYTF. The CDR3 bases are TGTGCCAGCAGTTACTCGGGCGCCGCCCCCATCTATGGCTACACCTTC. This chain uses TRBV6-5 with TRBJ1-2, with no clear D. Germline V CDR1 and CDR2: MNHEY, SVGAGI. Trimming shortened V by 0 bases and J by 4 bases, and 15 bases separated the two germline ends. The CDR3 length is 16 residues.

Ten or more counts support this clonotype. The genes are TRBV5-1 and TRBJ2-3, with D unclear. The ends were cut back, 0 bases at V and 2 bases at J, with 10 bases in the middle. This CDR3 contains 15 residues. In germline, CDR1 is SGHRS, CDR2 YFSETQ. CDR3: CASSLEYGYTDTQYF. DNA for the CDR3: TGCGCCAGCAGCTTGGAGTACGGATACACAGATACGCAGTATTTT.

About this clonotype itself: The junction differs from germline at one of its ends, possibly a read error. The DNA of the CDR3 is TGCGCCATCCGCGGACAGGGTGGTGAGACCCAGTACTTC. As protein: CAIRGQGGETQYF. The chain is built from TRBV11-1 and TRBJ2-5, with 8 bases identical to TRBD1. Germline-derived CDR1 and CDR2 are SGHAT and FQDESV (reference sequence). This CDR3 has 13 residues.

The V call is TRBV12-3 or TRBV12-4, the J call TRBJ2-7; D assignment may be TRBD1 or TRBD2 (5 bases each). V dropped 4 bases and J dropped 1 base, with 11 bases sitting between them. The length of the CDR3 is 14 residues. The CDR3 protein is CASSSGPGSYEQYF. The CDR3 coding sequence is TGTGCCAGCAGTTCGGGACCGGGGTCCTACGAGCAGTACTTC.

This chain connects TRBV28 to TRBJ2-1, with TRBD2 matching 11 bases. Germline V lookup: CDR1 MDHEN, CDR2 SYDVKM. The CDR3 spans 16 residues. Trimming took 4 bases from V and 10 from J; bases not matched to a gene: 12. The CDR3, as DNA: TGTGCCAGCAGTTCCCCTCTAGCGGGAGGCTACAGGGAGCAGTTCTTC. Its translation: CASSSPLAGGYREQFF.

Turning to this clonotype: The CDR3 does not close with the conserved phenylalanine or tryptophan, likely indicating a read error. The DNA is omitted, as the CDR3 cannot be located on it reliably, and the CDR3 follows TCRdb's listing. CDR3 residues: CASSPRTSGGLDTRYI. V is TRBV11-1 and J is TRBJ2-3; the table's D gene call, TRBD2, was not cross checked with the DNA. The germline V gene encodes CDR1 SGHAT and CDR2 FQDESV (reference sequence). Counting both end residues, the CDR3 totals 16 amino acids.

This clonotype was recorded a few times. The V and J genes are TRBV29-1 and TRBJ2-5; D not resolved. The V gene lost 3 bases and the J gene lost 5 bases, with 10 bases spanning the gap. The CDR3 sequence is 12 residues long. Germline V gives CDR1 SQVTM, CDR2 ANQGSEA. The CDR3 reads CSVDSPQETQYF. CDR3 in DNA: TGCAGCGTTGATAGCCCACAGGAGACCCAGTACTTC.

For this clonotype: One end of the junction is discordant with germline, which a read error may explain. The rearrangement links TRBV24-1 to TRBJ1-1; the match to TRBD1 covers 8 bases. Germline V gene lookup returns CDR1 KGHDR and CDR2 SFDVKD. The CDR3 has 13 amino acids. The chain's CDR3 is CATRRTGSTEALF. CDR3 DNA sequence: TGTGCCACCAGGAGGACAGGGAGTACTGAAGCTTTATTT.

The sample holds a few counts of this clonotype. This sequence joins TRBV6-5 and TRBJ2-1, with D possibly TRBD2 on 6 matching bases. Trimming cost V 6 bases and J 7 bases, with 16 bases left between them. The CDR3 covers 14 residues. Germline values: CDR1 MNHEY, CDR2 SVGAGI. For the CDR3, the DNA is TGTGCCAGCAGGGTGGGGGGTTACTATAATGAGCAGTTCTTC. It is translated as CASRVGGYYNEQFF.

Worth noting for this clonotype: A read error may explain this, as a much larger clone is one base away. This rearrangement joins TRBV5-5 to TRBJ2-1; the match to TRBD1 covers 9 bases. Germline CDR1 reads SGHKS; CDR2 reads YYEKEE (reference sequence). This CDR3 has 13 amino acids. For the CDR3, the DNA is TGTGCCAGCAGCTTGGTGTATAGGGACAGGGATAACTTC. Residues: CASSLVYRDRDNF.

About this clonotype: Because it lacks the conserved phenylalanine or tryptophan at the end, this CDR3 is likely a read error. The V and J genes are TRBV6-5 and TRBJ1-6; D unclear. There are 12 residues in the CDR3. Germline assignment: CDR1 MNHEY and CDR2 SVGAGI. The DNA of the CDR3 is TGTGTCAGCAGTATGGTGAATTCACCCCTCCACTAT. Protein sequence: CVSSMVNSPLHY.

The V gene is TRBV24-1, the J gene TRBJ2-5, with D possibly TRBD1 on 5 matching bases. Germline V gene data show CDR1 as KGHDR and CDR2 as SFDVKD. The CDR3 is 17 residues long. Trimming took off 3 bases at V and 2 bases at J, with 18 bases between the two ends. For the CDR3, the DNA is TGTGCCACCAGTGATGGGCATAAGACAGTCGGGCAAGAGACCCAGTACTTC. The encoded protein is CATSDGHKTVGQETQYF.

A few counts support this clonotype. The chain joins TRBV29-1 to TRBJ1-1; D call uncertain. CDR1 and CDR2 from the germline V gene are SQVTM and ANQGSEA. This CDR3 region has 12 residues. In DNA form, the CDR3 reads TGCAACGTGGAGCGAACGTACACTGAAGCTTTCTTT. Translated, it gives CNVERTYTEAFF. The variable domain in full, with the rest retrieved from reference TRBV29-1 and TRBJ1-1, is SAVISQKPSRDICQRGTSLTIQCQVDSQVTMMFWYRQQPGQSLTLIATANQGSEATYESGFVIDKFPISRPNLTFSTLTVSNMSPEDSSIYLCNVERTYTEAFFGQGTRLTVV.

Turning to this clonotype: This sequence may be a read error, since a much larger clone differs from it by one base. The chain joins TRBV20-1 to TRBJ2-1; tentatively, D is TRBD2 (5 bases). The V and J ends lost 5 bases and 3 bases respectively, with 11 bases between them. The CDR3 loop spans 13 amino acids. Germline V gives CDR1 DFQATT, CDR2 SNEGSKA (reference sequence). As DNA, the CDR3 is TGCAGTGCTGCGAGGGTAGGCTACAATGAGCAGTTCTTC. Translated: CSAARVGYNEQFF.

This clonotype was picked up a small number of times. At one of its ends the junction is not consistent with the germline gene, which may arise from a read error. The rearrangement uses TRBV14 and TRBJ2-2, with 7 bases fitting TRBD1. Looked up from germline, CDR1 is SGHDN and CDR2 is FVKESK. This CDR3 has 14 amino acids. The CDR3: CASSQATGAGELSF. CDR3 nucleotides: TGTGCCAGCAGCCAAGCTACAGGGGCCGGGGAGCTGTCTTTT.

The chain uses TRBV7-2 and TRBJ2-3; D gene unclear. Germline CDR1 reads SGHTA; CDR2 reads FQGNSA. CDR3 length: 15 residues. V gave up 2 bases and J gave up 1 base, with 10 bases separating them. DNA for the CDR3: TGTGCCAGCAGCTTATGGGCAGGAGGCACAGATACGCAGTATTTT. Protein sequence: CASSLWAGGTDTQYF. Together with reference TRBV7-2 and TRBJ2-3, the CDR3 gives the full variable domain: GAGVSQSPSNKVTEKGKDVELRCDPISGHTALYWYRQSLGQGLEFLIYFQGNSAPDKSGLPSDRFSAERTGGSVSTLTIQRTQQEDSAVYLCASSLWAGGTDTQYFGPGTRLTVL.

This clonotype occurred many times. The chain combines TRBV29-1 with TRBJ2-2; 7 bases map to TRBD2. Germline V gene data show CDR1 as SQVTM and CDR2 as ANQGSEA. Unmatched junction bases numbered 2, after V lost 4 bases and J lost 0 bases. The CDR3 length is 14 residues. CDR3 in amino acids: CSVVRGANTGELFF. The DNA of the CDR3 is TGCAGCGTTGTACGGGGGGCGAACACCGGGGAGCTGTTTTTT.

The chain uses TRBV29-1 and TRBJ2-2; the D gene is possibly TRBD2 (6 bases). The CDR3 has 14 residues. From germline, CDR1 is SQVTM and CDR2 ANQGSEA. Here the CDR3 DNA reads TGCACAATTACGGGACCGGGGGAGGCCGGGGAGCTGTTTTTT. It encodes CTITGPGEAGELFF.